A selection of T cell receptor beta chains follows, all from one sample in a study of response to subunit inactivated influenza vaccine. Using its own MiXCR run on the RT-PCR reads, TCRdb lists one record per CDR3 protein. The sample has 600,000 to 850,000 distinct CDR3 sequences, 13% to 15% seen once. The sample here was PBMCs from blood, taken 14 to 15 days before vaccination. Receptors were obtained from a man aged 45-65 years who received an inactivated influenza vaccine. CDR3s include the opening cysteine and the closing phenylalanine or tryptophan. Each record gives: D gene, clone size, J gene, V gene, CDR3 DNA, CDR3 protein. The D gene is left open where the match is weak. Clone size is not always given. Where it is, it says once, few, many or a class for expanded clones.

>NA|few|TRBJ2-2|TRBV4-2
TGTGCCAGCAGCCAAGCAGGGGCGTCGAACACCGGGGAGCTGTTTTTT
CASSQAGASNTGELFF
>NA|few|TRBJ1-5|TRBV9
TGTGCCAGCAGCGTTGGGTTTTCGGGCAATCAGCCCCAGCATTTT
CASSVGFSGNQPQHF
>NA|many|TRBJ2-7|TRBV14
TGTGCCAGCAGCCAAGTTACTGTCGAGCAGTACTTC
CASSQVTVEQYF
>NA|NA|TRBJ2-1|TRBV7-9
TGTGCCAGCAGCCTACGGCGCAACCGCTCCTACAATGAGCAGTTCTTC
CASSLRRNRSYNEQFF
>TRBD1|NA|TRBJ1-5|TRBV5-5
TGTGCCAGCAGCTCGGGACAGCCGGCGGGGCCCCAGCATTTT
CASSSGQPAGPQHF
>TRBD2|few|TRBJ2-7|TRBV7-9
TGTGCCAGCAGCTTAGAGGGACTAGCGGCTAACGAGCAGTACTTC
CASSLEGLAANEQYF
>NA|few|TRBJ2-7|TRBV6-2/TRBV6-3
TGTGCCAGCAGGGACGGCTACAAGCAGTACTTC
CASRDGYKQYF
>NA|NA|TRBJ2-7|TRBV12-3/TRBV12-4
TGTGCCAGCAGCTCCTCCCCGAGCTCCTACGAGCAGTACTTC
CASSSSPSSYEQYF
>TRBD1|few|TRBJ2-5|TRBV4-3
TGCGCCAGCAGCCAGAAAGGACAGGGAGAGACCCAGTACTTC
CASSQKGQGETQYF
>TRBD2|few|TRBJ2-7|TRBV15
TGTGCCACCAGCCCTTTCGGGACTAGCGGCTACGAGCAGTACTTC
CATSPFGTSGYEQYF
>NA|many|TRBJ2-1|TRBV6-5
TGTGCCAGCAGTTGGCGGGGATCCTACAATGAGCAGTTCTTC
CASSWRGSYNEQFF
>TRBD1|few|TRBJ2-1|TRBV7-8
TGTGCCAGCAGCTCCTACAGGGGGACAGCTTACAATGAGCAGTTCTTC
CASSSYRGTAYNEQFF
>NA|few|TRBJ2-3|TRBV6-5
TGTGCCAGCAGTTACTCGGGAGTCACAGATACGCAGTATTTT
CASSYSGVTDTQYF
>NA|few|TRBJ1-3|TRBV29-1
TGCAGCGTTGCAGCGGGGGCTGGAAACACCATATATTTT
CSVAAGAGNTIYF
>NA|NA|TRBJ2-1|TRBV9
TGTGCCAGCAGCGTAGGATTTTCCGGAGGGGCCTCCTACAATGAGCAGTTCTTC
CASSVGFSGGASYNEQFF
>NA|NA|TRBJ1-1|TRBV20-1
TGCAGTGCTGATAACAGGGTCCAAGCTTTCTTT
CSADNRVQAFF
>NA|NA|TRBJ1-5|TRBV20-1
TGCAGTGCAGGAAATCAGCCCCAGCATTTT
CSAGNQPQHF
>NA|few|TRBJ2-1|TRBV7-9
TGTGCCAGCAGCTTGACCGACACGCGCAGGGAGCAGTTCTTC
CASSLTDTRREQFF
>NA|NA|TRBJ2-7|TRBV14
TGTGCCAGCAGCCAAGTAATACAGGGTTTCCGCTACTTC
CASSQVIQGFRYF
>NA|few|TRBJ2-3|TRBV20-1
TGCAGTGCTCCAGAGGGGGTGCGGCCCACAGATACGCAGTATTTT
CSAPEGVRPTDTQYF
>TRBD2|many|TRBJ2-1|TRBV5-6
TGTGCCAGCAGCTTGCTTAGCGGGTCCCCCAATGAGCAGTTCTTC
CASSLLSGSPNEQFF
>TRBD1|once|TRBJ1-3|TRBV12-3/TRBV12-4
TGTTCCCTTCCGGAAGGACAGGGCTCTGGAAACACCATATATTTT
CSLPEGQGSGNTIYF
>NA|NA|TRBJ2-5|TRBV7-9
TGTGCCAGCAGCCTCCCCCGGGGCCTTAAAGAGACCCAGTACTTC
CASSLPRGLKETQYF
>NA|few|TRBJ2-3|TRBV2
TGTGCCAGCAGTGAAAGGGGTGTCACGCAGTATTTT
CASSERGVTQYF
>TRBD2|NA|TRBJ2-3|TRBV6-1
TGTGCCAGCAGCCCCGGGACTAGCGTCGCAGATACGCAGTATTTT
CASSPGTSVADTQYF
>NA|few|TRBJ1-5|TRBV6-2/TRBV6-3
TGTGCCAGCGAGACCCGGGGCTCCCCTAATCAGCCCCAGCATTTT
CASETRGSPNQPQHF
>NA|NA|TRBJ2-7|TRBV7-2
TGTGCCAGCAGCTTAGGTACACAGGTCGAGCAGTACTTC
CASSLGTQVEQYF
>TRBD1|NA|TRBJ2-1|TRBV11-1
TGTGCCAGCAGCTCCCGGACAGGGGGCGCGTATTTTGAGCAGTTCTTC
CASSSRTGGAYFEQFF
>TRBD2|few|TRBJ2-3|TRBV29-1
TGCAGCGTTGAAGATGTTGAGCGGGGGGGCCGTACAGATACGCAGTATTTT
CSVEDVERGGRTDTQYF
>TRBD1|NA|TRBJ2-7|TRBV7-6
TGTGCCAGCAGCTTAATGACAGGGGTCGGCTACGAGCAGTACTTC
CASSLMTGVGYEQYF
>NA|few|TRBJ2-5|TRBV12-3/TRBV12-4
TGTGCCAGCAGCCGCGGGGCCTACCAAGAGACCCAGTACTTC
CASSRGAYQETQYF
>TRBD2|many|TRBJ2-7|TRBV5-1
TGCGCCAGCAGCTTGAATTCGGGAGGGTCGTCGGAGCAGTACTTC
CASSLNSGGSSEQYF
>NA|NA|TRBJ2-7|TRBV21-1
TGTGCCAGCAGCATGGAACCGGGAGCCACCTACGAGCAGTACTTC
CASSMEPGATYEQYF